Given below is one T cell receptor (beta chain) in context. The antigen is undetermined. The CDR3 length is 13 residues. Trimming shortened V by 4 bases and J by 7 bases, and 10 bases separated the two germline ends. The record originates from a study of T cell repertoires in cytomegalovirus infection. About the research overall: Well-studied HLA-B-restricted CMV epitopes were used in the study alongside recently identified HLA-C-restricted ones. Findings of the study overall: Cumulative public TCR beta family frequency identified carriers of CMV plus the relevant HLA.

One entry per CDR3 protein, called by TCRdb with MiXCR from the reads. In the table there are under 200,000 distinct CDR3 sequences, less than 25% of which are singletons. The source is a human donor in good health (CMV status not recorded). Some clones in this sample may be carry-over from other donors' samples. The rearrangement uses TRBV12-3 or TRBV12-4 and TRBJ1-4, with D unclear. The sample here was CD8+ T cells from cultured PBMCs, taken from culture after CMV antigen stimulation. The CDR3 coding sequence is TGTGCCAGCAGTTCCGGGGTCTTTGAAAAACTGTTTTTT. Protein product: CASSSGVFEKLFF.